This T cell receptor (beta chain) was identified in a study of OX40 agonist ivuxolimab in advanced cancers. Overall study context: Patients were dosed with the agonistic anti-OX40 (CD134) antibody ivuxolimab. Hepatocellular carcinoma, melanoma, renal cell or head and neck cancer was diagnosed in the dose-escalation patients. Three patients got partial responses; one had hepatocellular carcinoma and two had cutaneous melanoma. The study, taken as a whole, reports: Researchers did not establish what antigens the expanded peripheral T cells target.

Trimming left V 6 bases short and J 6 bases short, with 12 bases between. The CDR3 length is 12 residues. Germline CDR1 is SNHLY and CDR2 is FYNNEI. The assay was immunoSEQ multiplex PCR, and TCRdb's table has in-frame clones only and misses some. The sample lists tens of thousands of clones, 80% to 90% occurring once. With regard to this clone: Its antigen is currently unknown.

This chain links TRBV2 with TRBJ2-7; D is unclear. The material sequenced was CD4+ or CD8+ T cells sorted from blood, taken in a trial of the OX40 agonist ivuxolimab. This receptor was taken from an adult with an advanced solid tumor such as melanoma, head and neck, liver or kidney cancer. The CDR3 region is CASRESFSEQYF. In nucleotides, the CDR3 is TGTGCCAGCAGAGAGTCCTTCTCCGAGCAGTACTTC.